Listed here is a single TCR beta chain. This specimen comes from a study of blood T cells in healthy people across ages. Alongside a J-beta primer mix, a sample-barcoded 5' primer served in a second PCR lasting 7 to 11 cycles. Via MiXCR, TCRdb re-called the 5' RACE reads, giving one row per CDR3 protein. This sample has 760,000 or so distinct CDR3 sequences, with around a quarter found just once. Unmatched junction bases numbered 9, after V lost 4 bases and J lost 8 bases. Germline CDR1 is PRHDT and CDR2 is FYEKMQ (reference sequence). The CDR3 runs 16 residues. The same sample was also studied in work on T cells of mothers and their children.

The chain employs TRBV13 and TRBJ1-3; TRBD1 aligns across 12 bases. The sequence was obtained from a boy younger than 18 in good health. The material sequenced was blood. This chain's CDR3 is CASSSRDRGRGDTIYF. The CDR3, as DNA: TGTGCCAGCAGCTCCCGGGACAGGGGGCGCGGGGACACCATATATTTT.